Presented here are 21 T cell receptor beta chains from one specimen sequenced in a study of blood T cell repertoires in COVID-19. Sequenced by immunoSEQ multiplex PCR; TCRdb stores in-frame clones only, minus some. The table has 130,000 to 150,000 clones, about nine tenths seen once. Sample: peripheral blood. These receptors were obtained from a man aged 45-65 years with active or convalescent COVID-19.

The V and J genes are TRBV5-5 and TRBJ1-1; tentative D call: TRBD1 (5 bases). The germline V gene encodes CDR1 SGHKS and CDR2 YYEKEE (reference sequence). The V end was cut by 3 bases, the J end by 3 bases, with 9 bases between. The CDR3 covers 13 residues. CDR3: CASSSGLYTEAFF. In nucleotides, the CDR3 is TGTGCCAGCAGCTCGGGACTTTACACTGAAGCTTTCTTT.

This rearrangement joins TRBV28 to TRBJ1-5, with TRBD1 matching over 9 bases. V shed 7 bases, J shed 0 bases, and the junction held 4 bases outside the gene matches. CDR1 and CDR2 (germline): MDHEN, SYDVKM. The CDR3 contains 15 residues. In DNA form, the CDR3 reads TGTGCCAGCACCCCGACAGGGGGTAGCAATCAGCCCCAGCATTTT. Translating gives CASTPTGGSNQPQHF.

There are a few counts of this clone. The chain joins TRBV19 to TRBJ1-3, with a weak D call TRBD1 (5 bases). The CDR3 contains 13 residues. CDR1 and CDR2 (germline): LNHDA, SQIVND (reference sequence). Trimming stripped 10 bases from V and 0 bases from J, with 10 bases between. The CDR3, as DNA: TGTGCCACTGCGGACAACTCTGGAAACACCATATATTTT. This sequence encodes CATADNSGNTIYF.

The chain has TRBV6-2 or TRBV6-3 and TRBJ2-1; TRBD2 matches 10 bases. The V gene end was trimmed by 3 bases and the J gene end by 6 bases; junction bases not matched to a gene: 5. Germline V lookup: CDR1 MNHEY, CDR2 SVGEGT. This CDR3 spans 15 amino acids. CDR3 region: CASSYLGLAANEQFF. The CDR3, as DNA: TGTGCCAGCAGTTATCTCGGACTAGCGGCCAATGAGCAGTTCTTC.

V is TRBV7-6 and J is TRBJ1-1, with 7 bases that match TRBD1. V lost 5 bases, J lost 1 base, and 4 bases stayed unmatched. Germline CDR1 reads SGHVS; CDR2 reads FNYEAQ. The CDR3 consists of 14 residues. The CDR3 spells CASSRWTGNTEAFF. CDR3 nucleotide sequence: TGTGCCAGCAGCAGATGGACAGGGAACACTGAAGCTTTCTTT.

J is TRBJ2-1 and V is TRBV7-6, with TRBD2 matching 7 bases. Germline values: CDR1 SGHVS, CDR2 FNYEAQ. The CDR3 covers 17 residues. Germline trimming cut 0 bases from V and 0 bases from J; bases unmatched to any gene: 5. CDR3 residues: CASSLAVAGSSYNEQFF. CDR3 nucleotide sequence: TGTGCCAGCAGCTTAGCGGTAGCGGGCTCCTCCTACAATGAGCAGTTCTTC.

V and J are TRBV6-5 and TRBJ2-5; 8 bases agree with TRBD1. Trimming took 4 bases from V and 5 from J; bases not matched to a gene: 9. CDR1 and CDR2 (germline): MNHEY, SVGAGI. The CDR3 consists of 15 residues. This chain's CDR3 is CASSSQGASWETQYF. The CDR3 nucleotides read TGTGCCAGCAGTTCCCAGGGGGCATCGTGGGAGACCCAGTACTTC.

The V call is TRBV4-2, the J call TRBJ2-5, with 9 bases aligning to TRBD2. The trim removed 1 base at V and 3 bases at J, leaving 3 bases unmatched. The V gene's germline CDR1 is LGHNA and CDR2 YNFKEQ. The CDR3 totals 15 residues. The CDR3 sequence is CASSQVLAGEETQYF. Written as DNA, the CDR3 is TGTGCCAGCAGCCAAGTGTTAGCGGGGGAAGAGACCCAGTACTTC.

V gene TRBV25-1 combines with J gene TRBJ2-3; D gene unclear. The CDR3 has 11 amino acids. V dropped 4 bases and J dropped 8 bases, with 7 bases sitting between them. Germline V gives CDR1 MGHDK, CDR2 SYGVNS. The CDR3 sequence: CASSAGRTQYF. In nucleotides, the CDR3 is TGTGCCAGCAGTGCGGGTCGTACGCAGTATTTT.

The chain joins TRBV28 to TRBJ1-5, with 8 bases fitting TRBD1. V lost 8 bases, J lost 4 bases, and 4 bases stayed unmatched. Germline CDR1 MDHEN, CDR2 SYDVKM. This CDR3 is 13 amino acids long. As DNA, the CDR3 is TGTGCCAGCGTTCGGACAGGGAATCAGCCCCAGCATTTT. Encoded protein: CASVRTGNQPQHF.

The V gene is TRBV12-5, the J gene TRBJ2-7, with TRBD2 matching over 8 bases. CDR3 length: 15 amino acids. Trimming took 0 bases from V and 3 from J; bases not matched to a gene: 4. CDR1 is LGHNT and CDR2 is FRNRAP in the germline V gene. The CDR3 nucleotides are TGTGCTAGTGGTTTGGTAGCGGGAGCCGGCTACGAGCAGTACTTC. Translation: CASGLVAGAGYEQYF.

The sample holds a few counts of this clone. This chain uses TRBV11-1 with TRBJ1-6, with unresolved D. The germline V and J ends were trimmed by 1 base and 7 bases, with 8 bases remaining between them. This CDR3 contains 14 residues. Germline values: CDR1 SGHAT, CDR2 FQDESV (reference sequence). Here the CDR3 reads CASSLVPGNSPLHF. CDR3 coding DNA: TGTGCCAGCAGCTTAGTACCGGGGAATTCACCCCTCCACTTT.

This chain connects TRBV14 to TRBJ1-5, with 7 bases matching TRBD1. Per germline, CDR1 SGHDN and CDR2 FVKESK. The CDR3 spans 14 residues. The V gene end was trimmed by 1 base and the J gene end by 7 bases; junction bases not matched to a gene: 4. CDR3 loop: CASSQGQGGQPQHF. CDR3 DNA: TGTGCCAGCAGCCAAGGACAGGGAGGCCAGCCCCAGCATTTT.

This chain connects TRBV5-1 to TRBJ2-1, with 8 bases that match TRBD1. CDR1 and CDR2 (germline): SGHRS, YFSETQ. The CDR3 runs to 15 residues. The V and J ends lost 3 bases and 5 bases, in that order; junction bases with no gene match: 7. CDR3 protein: CASSWGGQGNNEQFF. DNA of the CDR3: TGCGCCAGCAGCTGGGGCGGACAGGGTAACAATGAGCAGTTCTTC.

V gene TRBV28 combines with J gene TRBJ1-3; 7 nucleotides align to TRBD1. Germline values: CDR1 MDHEN, CDR2 SYDVKM. V was pared by 6 bases and J by 1 base, with 18 bases of the junction left unmatched. The CDR3 length is 19 residues. Here the CDR3 reads CASSSGGRGAITSGNTIYF. Here the CDR3 DNA reads TGTGCCAGCAGCTCCGGGGGCAGGGGGGCGATTACTTCTGGAAACACCATATATTTT.

V is TRBV10-3 and J is TRBJ2-7, with D maybe TRBD1 (9 bases). V was cut by 6 bases and J by 0 bases, with 30 bases left in between. This CDR3 has 20 amino acids. Germline CDR1 ENHRY, CDR2 SYGVKD. The CDR3 reads CAISTPGQGPSGQSSYEQYF. In nucleotides, the CDR3 is TGTGCCATCAGCACTCCGGGACAGGGCCCTAGCGGGCAGTCCTCCTACGAGCAGTACTTC.

The J gene is TRBJ1-6, the V gene TRBV7-2; D might be TRBD1 (6 bases). This CDR3 is 16 amino acids long. The germline CDR1 and CDR2 sequences are SGHTA and FQGNSA. Deletions cut 4 bases from V and 9 bases from J, with 19 bases between. For the CDR3, the DNA is TGTGCCAGCAGCTCACAGGGTATGATGCCCGGTTCACCCCTCCACTTT. Translating gives CASSSQGMMPGSPLHF.

The CDR3 region has the DNA TGTGCCAGCAGTCGAAAGGGCAGGGGATCGATTTATAGCAATCAGCCCCAGCATTTT. It yields the protein CASSRKGRGSIYSNQPQHF. The chain combines TRBV6-6 with TRBJ1-5, with a weak D call TRBD1 (6 bases). Germline V gene sequence: CDR1 MNHNY, CDR2 SVGAGI (reference sequence). V was cut by 5 bases and J by 0 bases, with 23 bases left in between. The CDR3 contains 19 residues.

This chain uses TRBV7-2 with TRBJ2-1, with TRBD1 matching over 11 bases. After removal of 2 bases from V and 10 bases from J, the junction contained 13 bases not matched to a gene. This CDR3 is 17 amino acids long. Germline CDR1 reads SGHTA; CDR2 reads FQGNSA. The CDR3 region is CASSLPGQGARGLEQFF. The CDR3 DNA sequence: TGTGCCAGCAGCTTACCAGGACAGGGGGCGCGGGGCCTAGAGCAGTTCTTC.

V usage is TRBV12-3 or TRBV12-4 and J usage is TRBJ1-5; no definite D call. This CDR3 is built from 13 residues. The germline V and J ends were trimmed by 6 bases and 1 base, with 7 bases remaining between them. Here the CDR3 reads CASREQSNQPQHF. The DNA of the CDR3 is TGTGCCAGCAGGGAACAGAGCAATCAGCCCCAGCATTTT.

The chain links TRBV28 to TRBJ2-5, with TRBD1 as a possible D gene (6 bases). Per the germline V gene, CDR1 is MDHEN and CDR2 is SYDVKM. The CDR3 has 14 residues. V lost 5 bases, J lost 5 bases, and 15 bases lay in between. CDR3 in amino acids: CASSQGTLWETQYF. CDR3 in DNA: TGTGCCAGCAGTCAGGGGACCCTATGGGAGACCCAGTACTTC.